The 24 T cell receptor beta chains below were found in one sample sequenced in a study of Ad26.COV2.S vaccination and SARS-CoV-2 variants. Measured with immunoSEQ multiplex PCR; TCRdb has only the in-frame clones, and not every one. The sample has roughly 500,000 clones; approximately 92% are singletons. Treatment here: over 15 received Ad26.COV2.S at low or high dose, single or two shots; roughly 5 received placebo; per-sample allocation not given. Sampling occurred on day 63 after the first vaccine or placebo injection. The specimen was peripheral blood, collected in a trial of Ad26.COV2.S vaccine versus placebo. These receptors were collected from a person between 18 and 65 years old who received the Ad26.COV2.S COVID-19 vaccine or a placebo.

The chain links TRBV10-3 to TRBJ2-6; 12 bases line up with TRBD1. In germline, CDR1 is ENHRY, CDR2 SYGVKD. This CDR3 is 16 amino acids long. Trimming removed 8 bases from V and 3 bases from J; junction bases left unmatched: 5. The CDR3 DNA is TGTGCCATCCTAGGGACAGGGGGCATTGGGGCCAACGTCCTGACTTTC. This sequence encodes CAILGTGGIGANVLTF.

J is TRBJ1-1 and V is TRBV15, with 7 bases lining up with TRBD1. The ends lost 1 base at V and 1 base at J; junction bases unmatched: 6. In germline, CDR1 is LNHNV, CDR2 YYDKDF (reference sequence). CDR3 size: 16 residues. In DNA, the CDR3 is TGTGCCACCAGCAGAGGTAGGACAGGACAGAACACTGAAGCTTTCTTT. Amino acid sequence: CATSRGRTGQNTEAFF.

Comment on this clone: A read error may account for a junction end that differs from germline. The J gene is TRBJ2-3, the V gene TRBV7-9, with 7 positions matching TRBD2. The CDR3 covers 16 residues. The germline V gene has CDR1 SEHNR and CDR2 FQNEAQ (reference sequence). CDR3 DNA sequence: TGTGCCAGCAACTTACTTAGCGGGCCCAACACAGATACGCAGTATTTT. Amino acid sequence: CASNLLSGPNTDTQYF.

The chain combines TRBV7-3 with TRBJ1-2; 8 positions match TRBD1. The CDR3 is 16 residues long. The trim removed 3 bases at V and 0 bases at J, leaving 6 bases unmatched. Germline V CDR1 and CDR2: SGHTA, FQGTGA. CDR3 DNA sequence: TGTGCCAGCAGCTTGGCCCCAGGGGGCTCTAACTATGGCTACACCTTC. This translates into CASSLAPGGSNYGYTF.

The chain is built from TRBV5-4 and TRBJ2-3; D remains unclear. Germline V gene sequence: CDR1 SGHNT, CDR2 YYREEE (reference sequence). This CDR3 has 14 residues. V was pared by 7 bases and J by 2 bases, with 14 bases between. As DNA, the CDR3 is TGTGCCAGCCGCAAGTTCACCTACACAGATACGCAGTATTTT. It encodes CASRKFTYTDTQYF.

This clone was found once. This chain joins TRBV27 and TRBJ1-3, with D possibly being TRBD1 (6 bases). The germline gives CDR1 MNHEY, CDR2 SMNVEV (reference sequence). CDR3 length: 14 amino acids. V was clipped by 8 bases and J by 1 base, with 12 bases between them. This CDR3 is CASGVTGSGNTIYF. In DNA form, the CDR3 reads TGTGCCAGCGGGGTAACAGGGTCTGGAAACACCATATATTTT.

The chain joins TRBV18 to TRBJ2-1, with D unclear. The germline V gene has CDR1 KGHSH and CDR2 LQKENI. This CDR3 is 16 amino acids long. Trimming pared 6 bases from V and 0 bases from J, leaving 15 bases between. The CDR3 nucleotides are TGTGCCAGCTCCCCCATGGACGGAGTCTCCTACAATGAGCAGTTCTTC. The encoded protein is CASSPMDGVSYNEQFF.

The chain joins TRBV19 to TRBJ2-7; D is possibly TRBD1 or TRBD2 (5 bases each). Germline CDR1 LNHDA, CDR2 SQIVND (reference sequence). The CDR3 length is 14 residues. V shed 5 bases and J shed 1 base, with 12 bases lying between them. The CDR3 loop is CASSPRDGSYEQYF. In DNA form, the CDR3 reads TGTGCCAGTAGTCCCCGGGACGGTTCCTACGAGCAGTACTTC.

CDR3 bases: TGTGCCAGCAGCTTAGGCCCCGGGAGGGGGTCCTACAATGAGCAGTTCTTC. Amino acid sequence: CASSLGPGRGSYNEQFF. The V and J genes are TRBV11-3 and TRBJ2-1; 8 nucleotides align to TRBD2. Germline V CDR1 and CDR2: SGHNT, YENEEA. The CDR3 has 17 residues. Trimming at V came to 1 base and at J to 1 base, leaving 6 bases not matched to a gene.

This chain uses TRBV5-1 with TRBJ1-6; D uncertain. The CDR3 contains 14 residues. The ends were cut back, 0 bases at V and 8 bases at J, with 9 bases in the middle. Germline CDR1 and CDR2: SGHRS and YFSETQ. The CDR3 coding sequence is TGCGCCAGCAGCTTGGGGGCAGGTGATTCACCCCTCCACTTT. Amino acids: CASSLGAGDSPLHF.

The chain employs TRBV19 and TRBJ1-5; possible D gene TRBD1, 5 bases. Germline CDR1 is LNHDA and CDR2 is SQIVND (reference sequence). CDR3 length: 14 residues. Trimming shortened V by 0 bases and J by 6 bases, and 9 bases separated the two germline ends. The CDR3 DNA is TGTGCCAGTAGTATAGATCTCGACAGTCAGCCCCAGCATTTT. Encoded protein: CASSIDLDSQPQHF.

The chain has TRBV19 and TRBJ2-5; possibly TRBD1 or TRBD2 for D (5 bases each). V was clipped by 3 bases and J by 4 bases, with 12 bases between them. The CDR3 spans 14 residues. Germline CDR1 LNHDA, CDR2 SQIVND (reference sequence). The CDR3 DNA reads as TGTGCCAGTAGTATCTCGTGGGACGGAGAGACCCAGTACTTC. It is translated as CASSISWDGETQYF.

The chain is built from TRBV18 and TRBJ1-1; D is unresolved. The CDR3 has 11 amino acids. V was shortened by 2 bases and J by 5 bases, with 3 bases between the two germline ends. Germline assignment: CDR1 KGHSH and CDR2 LQKENI. CDR3 sequence (DNA): TGTGCCAGCTCACCAAGGACTGAAGCTTTCTTT. This gives the protein CASSPRTEAFF.

The gene calls are TRBV11-2 and TRBJ2-7; no firm D call. V dropped 1 base and J dropped 2 bases, with 12 bases sitting between them. Germline CDR1 reads SGHAT; CDR2 reads FQNNGV. The length of the CDR3 is 15 residues. The CDR3 nucleotides read TGTGCCAGCAGCTTAGTTAGCAGGTATACCTACGAGCAGTACTTC. Protein product: CASSLVSRYTYEQYF. The full variable domain, completed using reference TRBV11-2 and TRBJ2-7, is EAGVAQSPRYKIIEKRQSVAFWCNPISGHATLYWYQQILGQGPKLLIQFQNNGVVDDSQLPKDRFSAERLKGVDSTLKIQPAKLEDSAVYLCASSLVSRYTYEQYFGPGTRLTVT.

V is TRBV5-6 and J is TRBJ1-2; D remains ambiguous. V gave up 2 bases and J gave up 4 bases, with 9 bases separating them. The CDR3 is 13 amino acids. Germline V CDR1 and CDR2: SGHDT, YYEEEE. For the CDR3, the DNA is TGTGCCAGCAGCTTAAGAGACGGCTATGGCTACACCTTC. Amino acid sequence: CASSLRDGYGYTF. Drawing the rest from reference TRBV5-6 and TRBJ1-2, the complete variable domain is DAGVTQSPTHLIKTRGQQVTLRCSPKSGHDTVSWYQQALGQGPQFIFQYYEEEERQRGNFPDRFSGHQFPNYSSELNVNALLLGDSALYLCASSLRDGYGYTFGSGTRLTVV.

V gene TRBV6-5 combines with J gene TRBJ1-5, with D uncertain. This CDR3 has 15 amino acids. Germline V lookup: CDR1 MNHEY, CDR2 SVGAGI. Between the trimmed V and J ends, which lost 6 bases and 1 base, there was a span of 13 bases. The CDR3 DNA reads TGTGCCAGCAGACCCGGACGTTACAGCAATCAGCCCCAGCATTTT. It translates to CASRPGRYSNQPQHF.

V is TRBV9 and J is TRBJ2-5, with TRBD1 matching 10 bases. This CDR3 region has 16 residues. Germline-derived CDR1 and CDR2 are SGDLS and YYNGEE. Germline trimming cut 0 bases from V and 7 bases from J; bases unmatched to any gene: 9. CDR3 in amino acids: CASSVGLTGGVGTQYF. Written as DNA, the CDR3 is TGTGCCAGCAGCGTAGGTCTGACAGGGGGCGTGGGGACCCAGTACTTC.

This clone was detected only once. The chain links TRBV30 to TRBJ2-3, with D perhaps matching TRBD2 (5 bases). Germline CDR1 GTSNPN, CDR2 SVGIG (reference sequence). V was cut by 4 bases and J by 6 bases, with 23 bases left in between. The CDR3 contains 16 residues. The CDR3 nucleotides are TGTGCCTGGATCCGAGGGAAAGGGCTTGTTGACGATACGCAGTATTTT. As protein: CAWIRGKGLVDDTQYF.

The chain employs TRBV2 and TRBJ2-1; TRBD2 agrees at 12 bases. Germline V gene sequence: CDR1 SNHLY, CDR2 FYNNEI. V shed 4 bases, J shed 0 bases, and the junction held 13 bases outside the gene matches. The length of the CDR3 is 20 residues. The CDR3 loop reads CASSVASGRAVMSSYNEQFF. The CDR3 DNA reads TGTGCCAGCAGTGTGGCTAGCGGGAGGGCCGTAATGAGCTCCTACAATGAGCAGTTCTTC.

The chain is built from TRBV11-2 and TRBJ2-1, with unresolved D. Trimming stripped 0 bases from V and 3 bases from J, with 6 bases between. Looked up from germline, CDR1 is SGHAT and CDR2 is FQNNGV. The CDR3 covers 14 residues. DNA of the CDR3: TGTGCCAGCAGCTTAGATCCGTACTACAATGAGCAGTTCTTC. It specifies CASSLDPYYNEQFF. Supplemented by reference TRBV11-2 and TRBJ2-1, the full variable domain reads EAGVAQSPRYKIIEKRQSVAFWCNPISGHATLYWYQQILGQGPKLLIQFQNNGVVDDSQLPKDRFSAERLKGVDSTLKIQPAKLEDSAVYLCASSLDPYYNEQFFGPGTRLTVL.

The chain joins TRBV18 to TRBJ2-7, with D tentatively TRBD1 or TRBD2 (5 bases each). The V and J ends lost 3 bases and 6 bases respectively, with 18 bases between them. Germline assignment: CDR1 KGHSH and CDR2 LQKENI. The CDR3 is 15 residues long. Written as DNA, the CDR3 is TGTGCCAGCTCACCTCAGGGCCCTGGTGGGAGCGAGCAGTACGTC. This sequence encodes CASSPQGPGGSEQYV.

This chain joins TRBV15 and TRBJ2-3; no firm D call. CDR3 size: 12 residues. CDR1 and CDR2 (germline): LNHNV, YYDKDF (reference sequence). V was clipped by 5 bases and J by 4 bases, with 7 bases between them. CDR3 sequence (DNA): TGTGCCACCAGCCTTTTCGCAGATACGCAGTATTTT. This codes for CATSLFADTQYF.

The CDR3 region is CASSRGKMGPNEKLFF. CDR3 coding DNA: TGTGCCAGCAGCCGGGGGAAAATGGGGCCTAATGAAAAACTGTTTTTT. This rearrangement joins TRBV7-2 to TRBJ1-4; maybe TRBD1 (5 bases). V was pared by 5 bases and J by 3 bases, with 16 bases between. The CDR3 covers 16 residues. Germline CDR1 is SGHTA and CDR2 is FQGNSA.

This clone has a handful of counts. The chain carries TRBV4-3 and TRBJ2-7; D is ambiguous. V lost 0 bases and J lost 0, with 9 bases in between. The CDR3 has 15 amino acids. From germline, CDR1 is LGHNA and CDR2 YSLEER. CDR3: CASSQDFASSYEQYF. In DNA, the CDR3 is TGCGCCAGCAGCCAAGATTTCGCAAGCTCCTACGAGCAGTACTTC.